The source of this T cell receptor (beta chain) is a study of control samples from healthy donors and cancer patients. Produced via immunoSEQ multiplex PCR; TCRdb's table is partial and in-frame only. Of about 59,000 clones in the sample, 92% are singletons; the top ten hold about 1.7%. The CDR3 sequence is 13 residues long. V was shortened by 3 bases and J by 8 bases, with 13 bases between the two germline ends. Looked up from germline, CDR1 is KGHSH and CDR2 is LQKENI. The sequencing input was PBMCs. This receptor was taken from a man aged 35-49 years with colorectal cancer. The rearrangement joins TRBV18 to TRBJ1-2, with TRBD1 as a possible D gene (6 bases). CDR3 sequence reads: CASSPLDSSGYTF. The CDR3 region has the DNA TGTGCCAGCTCACCGCTGGACAGTAGCGGCTACACCTTC.